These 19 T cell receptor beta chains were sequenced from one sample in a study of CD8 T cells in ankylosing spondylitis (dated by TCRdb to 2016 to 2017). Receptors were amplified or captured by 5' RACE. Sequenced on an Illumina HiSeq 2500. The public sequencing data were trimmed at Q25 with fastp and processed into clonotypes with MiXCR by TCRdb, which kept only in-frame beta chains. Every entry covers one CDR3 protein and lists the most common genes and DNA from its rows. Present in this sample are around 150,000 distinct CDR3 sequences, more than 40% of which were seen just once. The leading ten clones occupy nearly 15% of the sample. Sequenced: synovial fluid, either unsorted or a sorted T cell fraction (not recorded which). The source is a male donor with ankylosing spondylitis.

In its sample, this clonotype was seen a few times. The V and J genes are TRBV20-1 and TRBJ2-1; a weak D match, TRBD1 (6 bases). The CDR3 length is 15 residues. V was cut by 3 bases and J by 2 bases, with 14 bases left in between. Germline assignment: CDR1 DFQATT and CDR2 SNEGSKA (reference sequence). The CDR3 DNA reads TGCAGTGCTAGGGAACAGGGCAGGGCCTACAATGAGCAGTTCTTC. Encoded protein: CSAREQGRAYNEQFF.

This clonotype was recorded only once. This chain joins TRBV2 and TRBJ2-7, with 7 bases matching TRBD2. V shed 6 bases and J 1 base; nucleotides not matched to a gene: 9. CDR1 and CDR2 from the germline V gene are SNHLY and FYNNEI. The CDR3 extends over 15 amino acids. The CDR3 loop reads CASRTLAGYSYEQYF. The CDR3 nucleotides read TGTGCCAGCAGAACTTTAGCGGGTTATTCCTACGAGCAGTACTTC.

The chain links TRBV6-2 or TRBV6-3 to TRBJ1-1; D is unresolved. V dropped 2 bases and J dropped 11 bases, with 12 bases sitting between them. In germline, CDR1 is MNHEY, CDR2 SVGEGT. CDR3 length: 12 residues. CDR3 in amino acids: CASSYRPHRAFF. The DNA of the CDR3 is TGTGCCAGCAGTTACCGGCCCCATAGGGCTTTCTTT.

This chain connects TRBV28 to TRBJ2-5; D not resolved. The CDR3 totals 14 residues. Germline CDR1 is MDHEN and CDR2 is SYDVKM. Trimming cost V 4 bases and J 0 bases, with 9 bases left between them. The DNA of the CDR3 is TGTGCCAGCAGTTCCGCTATGTACCAAGAGACCCAGTACTTC. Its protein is CASSSAMYQETQYF.

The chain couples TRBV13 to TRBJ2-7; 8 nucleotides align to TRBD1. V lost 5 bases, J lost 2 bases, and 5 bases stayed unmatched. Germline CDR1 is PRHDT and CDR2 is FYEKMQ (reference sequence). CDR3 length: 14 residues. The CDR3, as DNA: TGTGCCAGCAGCCAATGGGACAGGACCTACGAGCAGTACTTC. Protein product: CASSQWDRTYEQYF.

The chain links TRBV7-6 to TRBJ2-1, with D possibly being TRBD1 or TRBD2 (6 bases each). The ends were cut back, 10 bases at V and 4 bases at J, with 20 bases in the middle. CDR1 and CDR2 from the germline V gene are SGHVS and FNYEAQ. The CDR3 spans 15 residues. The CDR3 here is CATLPSGAQYNEQFF. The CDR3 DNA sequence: TGTGCCACCTTACCTTCGGGGGCTCAGTACAATGAGCAGTTCTTC.

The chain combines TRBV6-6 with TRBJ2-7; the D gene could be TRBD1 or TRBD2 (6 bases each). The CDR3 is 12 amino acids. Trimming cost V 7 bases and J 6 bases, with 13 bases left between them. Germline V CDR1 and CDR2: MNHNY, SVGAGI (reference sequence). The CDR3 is CASKGGPREQYF. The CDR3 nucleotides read TGTGCCAGCAAGGGGGGTCCGCGCGAGCAGTACTTC.

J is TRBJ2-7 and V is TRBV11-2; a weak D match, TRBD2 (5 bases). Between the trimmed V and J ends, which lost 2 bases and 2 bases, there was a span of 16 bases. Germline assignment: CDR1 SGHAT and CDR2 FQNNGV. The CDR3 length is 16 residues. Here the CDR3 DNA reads TGTGCCAGCAGCTTAATGGCGAGGGAGCTAACCTACGAGCAGTACTTC. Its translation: CASSLMARELTYEQYF.

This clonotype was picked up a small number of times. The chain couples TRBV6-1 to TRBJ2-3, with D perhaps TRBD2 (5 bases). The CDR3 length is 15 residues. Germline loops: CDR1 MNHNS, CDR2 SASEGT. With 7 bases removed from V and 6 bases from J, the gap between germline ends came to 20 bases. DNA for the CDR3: TGTGCCAGCAAGCTTTACAGCGGCGGGCCGGATACGCAGTATTTT. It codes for CASKLYSGGPDTQYF.

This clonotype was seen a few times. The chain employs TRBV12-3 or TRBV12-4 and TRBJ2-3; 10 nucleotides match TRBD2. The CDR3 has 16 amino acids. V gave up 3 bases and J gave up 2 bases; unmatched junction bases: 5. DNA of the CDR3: TGTGCCAGCAGTTTGAAAGCGGGAGGGTACACAGATACGCAGTATTTT. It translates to CASSLKAGGYTDTQYF.

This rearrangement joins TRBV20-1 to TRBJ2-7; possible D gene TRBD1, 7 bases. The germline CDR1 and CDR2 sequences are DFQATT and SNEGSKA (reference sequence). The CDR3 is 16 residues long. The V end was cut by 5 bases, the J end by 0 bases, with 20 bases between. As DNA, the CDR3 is TGCAGTGCTCGTGATCCGCTCAGGGGGGACTCCTACGAGCAGTACTTC. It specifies CSARDPLRGDSYEQYF.

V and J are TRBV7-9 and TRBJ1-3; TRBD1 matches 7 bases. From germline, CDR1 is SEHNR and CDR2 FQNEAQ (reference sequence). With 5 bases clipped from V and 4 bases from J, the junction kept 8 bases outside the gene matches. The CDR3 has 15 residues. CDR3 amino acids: CASSARDSGGNTIYF. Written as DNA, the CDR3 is TGTGCCAGCAGCGCACGGGACAGTGGAGGAAACACCATATATTTT.

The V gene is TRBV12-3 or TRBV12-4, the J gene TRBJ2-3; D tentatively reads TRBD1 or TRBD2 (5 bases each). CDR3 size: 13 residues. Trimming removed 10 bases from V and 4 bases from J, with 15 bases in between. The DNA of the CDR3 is TGTGCCACCCGGAGGCAGGGCGCAGATACGCAGTATTTT. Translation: CATRRQGADTQYF.

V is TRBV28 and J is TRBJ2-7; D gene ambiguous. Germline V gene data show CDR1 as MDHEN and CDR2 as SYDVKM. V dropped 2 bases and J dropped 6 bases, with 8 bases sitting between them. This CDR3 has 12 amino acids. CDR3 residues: CASSLVGREQYF. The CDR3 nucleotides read TGTGCCAGCAGTTTAGTGGGCCGCGAGCAGTACTTC.

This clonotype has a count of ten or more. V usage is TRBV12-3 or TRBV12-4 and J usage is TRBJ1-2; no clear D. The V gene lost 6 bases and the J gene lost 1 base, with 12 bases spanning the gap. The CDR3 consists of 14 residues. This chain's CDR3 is CASSYDGLNYGYTF. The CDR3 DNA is TGTGCCAGCAGCTACGACGGCCTTAACTATGGCTACACCTTC.

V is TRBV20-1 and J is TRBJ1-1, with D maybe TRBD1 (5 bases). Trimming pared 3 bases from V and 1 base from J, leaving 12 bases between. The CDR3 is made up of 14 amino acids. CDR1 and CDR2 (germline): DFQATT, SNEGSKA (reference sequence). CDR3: CSASGRAGNTEAFF. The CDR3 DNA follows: TGCAGTGCTAGTGGCAGGGCGGGGAACACTGAAGCTTTCTTT.

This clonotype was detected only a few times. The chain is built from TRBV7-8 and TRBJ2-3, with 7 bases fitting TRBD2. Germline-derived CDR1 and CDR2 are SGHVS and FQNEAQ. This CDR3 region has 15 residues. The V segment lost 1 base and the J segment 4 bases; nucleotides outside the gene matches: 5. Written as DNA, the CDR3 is TGTGCCAGCAGCTTAGGAGCGGGGAGGTCAGATACGCAGTATTTT. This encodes CASSLGAGRSDTQYF.

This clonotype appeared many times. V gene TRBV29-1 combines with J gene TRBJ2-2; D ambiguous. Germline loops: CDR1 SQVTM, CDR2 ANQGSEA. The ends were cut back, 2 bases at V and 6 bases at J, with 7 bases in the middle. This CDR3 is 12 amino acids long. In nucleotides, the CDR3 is TGCAGCGTTGAAACGGAATCCGGGGAGCTGTTTTTT. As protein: CSVETESGELFF.

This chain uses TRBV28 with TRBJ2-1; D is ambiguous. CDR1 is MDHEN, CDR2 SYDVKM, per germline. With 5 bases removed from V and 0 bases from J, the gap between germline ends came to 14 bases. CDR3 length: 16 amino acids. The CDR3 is CASSAAWPNSYNEQFF. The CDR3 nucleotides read TGTGCCAGCAGTGCAGCGTGGCCCAACTCCTACAATGAGCAGTTCTTC.